Listed here are 10 T cell receptor beta chains from one sample, sequenced in a study of OX40 agonist ivuxolimab in advanced cancers. The assay was immunoSEQ multiplex PCR, and TCRdb's table has in-frame clones only and misses some. The sample has over 15,000 clones; 86% are singletons. The sample in question was CD4+ or CD8+ T cells sorted from blood, obtained in a trial of the OX40 agonist ivuxolimab. Receptor source: an adult with an advanced solid tumor such as melanoma, head and neck, liver or kidney cancer.

The chain recombines TRBV6-5 with TRBJ1-4, with D hard to call. This CDR3 is built from 15 residues. V lost 1 base, J lost 0 bases, and 6 bases lay in between. Germline CDR1 and CDR2: MNHEY and SVGAGI. The CDR3: CASSYFLATNEKLFF. CDR3 nucleotide sequence: TGTGCCAGCAGTTACTTCTTAGCAACTAATGAAAAACTGTTTTTT.

This sequence joins TRBV25-1 and TRBJ2-7; weak D call: TRBD1 (5 bases). Germline CDR1 is MGHDK and CDR2 is SYGVNS. The V gene lost 2 bases and the J gene lost 5 bases, with 19 bases spanning the gap. The CDR3 length is 16 residues. The CDR3 spells CASSEDWTIRTHEQYF. CDR3 DNA: TGTGCCAGCAGTGAAGATTGGACAATAAGGACCCACGAGCAGTACTTC.

The genes are TRBV6-1 and TRBJ2-7, with 8 bases that match TRBD1. CDR3 length: 14 amino acids. Germline V gives CDR1 MNHNS, CDR2 SASEGT. With V trimmed by 11 bases and J by 0 bases, 9 bases remained unmatched. In DNA form, the CDR3 reads TGTGCCTCCGTGCAGGGGGCGGACTCCTACGAGCAGTACTTC. Translated: CASVQGADSYEQYF.

The chain has TRBV5-1 and TRBJ1-4; unclear D gene. The germline gives CDR1 SGHRS, CDR2 YFSETQ. This CDR3 region has 15 residues. V lost 0 bases to trimming and J lost 4 bases, with 10 bases between them. CDR3 nucleotides: TGCGCCAGCAGCTTGGCCGGGCAGAATAATGAAAAACTGTTTTTT. The encoded protein is CASSLAGQNNEKLFF.

The chain recombines TRBV9 with TRBJ2-3; TRBD2 agrees at 9 bases. CDR1 is SGDLS and CDR2 is YYNGEE in the germline V gene. V dropped 2 bases and J dropped 4; count of bases not matched to a gene: 8. The CDR3 contains 16 residues. CDR3 protein: CASSVEAGGPADTQYF. CDR3 coding DNA: TGTGCCAGCAGCGTGGAGGCGGGAGGGCCCGCAGATACGCAGTATTTT.

The chain combines TRBV9 with TRBJ2-5; 9 bases agree with TRBD2. Germline lookup yields CDR1 SGDLS and CDR2 YYNGEE. The trim removed 5 bases at V and 4 bases at J, leaving 6 bases unmatched. CDR3 length: 14 residues. CDR3 sequence reads: CASSWREGRETQYF. In DNA, the CDR3 is TGTGCCAGCAGTTGGCGGGAGGGCCGAGAGACCCAGTACTTC. The full variable domain, with the rest looked up from reference TRBV9 and TRBJ2-5, is DSGVTQTPKHLITATGQRVTLRCSPRSGDLSVYWYQQSLDQGLQFLIQYYNGEERAKGNILERFSAQQFPDLHSELNLSSLELGDSALYFCASSWREGRETQYFGPGTRLLVL.

The chain uses TRBV9 and TRBJ2-7; D perhaps matches TRBD1 (6 bases). The V end was cut by 4 bases, the J end by 3 bases, with 17 bases between. The CDR3 is 15 residues long. From germline, CDR1 is SGDLS and CDR2 YYNGEE. CDR3 residues: CASSRVATGDYEQYF. CDR3 coding DNA: TGTGCCAGCAGCCGGGTGGCGACAGGAGACTACGAGCAGTACTTC.

This sequence joins TRBV19 and TRBJ2-1; the D is unclear. The CDR3 length is 15 residues. Per the germline V gene, CDR1 is LNHDA and CDR2 is SQIVND (reference sequence). V lost 1 base and J lost 0, with 7 bases in between. CDR3 nucleotides: TGTGCCAGTAGTATAGGACCGGGCTCCTACAATGAGCAGTTCTTC. The encoded protein is CASSIGPGSYNEQFF.

The chain employs TRBV15 and TRBJ2-7, with 9 bases lining up with TRBD2. Germline trimming cut 5 bases from V and 4 bases from J; bases unmatched to any gene: 6. This CDR3 has 14 amino acids. Germline assignment: CDR1 LNHNV and CDR2 YYDKDF (reference sequence). The CDR3 loop is CATSGQLAGYEQYF. CDR3 sequence (DNA): TGTGCCACCAGCGGCCAGCTAGCGGGATACGAGCAGTACTTC. The whole variable domain, filled in from reference TRBV15 and TRBJ2-7, reads DAMVIQNPRYQVTQFGKPVTLSCSQTLNHNVMYWYQQKSSQAPKLLFHYYDKDFNNEADTPDNFQSRRPNTSFCFLDIRSPGLGDTAMYLCATSGQLAGYEQYFGPGTRLTVT.

The chain has TRBV7-2 and TRBJ2-2; D gene uncertain. V was trimmed by 4 bases and J by 2 bases, leaving 11 bases between them. The CDR3 runs to 15 residues. Germline CDR1 SGHTA, CDR2 FQGNSA. CDR3 bases: TGTGCCAGCAGCTCTTTCTTCAGTAACACCGGGGAGCTGTTTTTT. It specifies CASSSFFSNTGELFF.